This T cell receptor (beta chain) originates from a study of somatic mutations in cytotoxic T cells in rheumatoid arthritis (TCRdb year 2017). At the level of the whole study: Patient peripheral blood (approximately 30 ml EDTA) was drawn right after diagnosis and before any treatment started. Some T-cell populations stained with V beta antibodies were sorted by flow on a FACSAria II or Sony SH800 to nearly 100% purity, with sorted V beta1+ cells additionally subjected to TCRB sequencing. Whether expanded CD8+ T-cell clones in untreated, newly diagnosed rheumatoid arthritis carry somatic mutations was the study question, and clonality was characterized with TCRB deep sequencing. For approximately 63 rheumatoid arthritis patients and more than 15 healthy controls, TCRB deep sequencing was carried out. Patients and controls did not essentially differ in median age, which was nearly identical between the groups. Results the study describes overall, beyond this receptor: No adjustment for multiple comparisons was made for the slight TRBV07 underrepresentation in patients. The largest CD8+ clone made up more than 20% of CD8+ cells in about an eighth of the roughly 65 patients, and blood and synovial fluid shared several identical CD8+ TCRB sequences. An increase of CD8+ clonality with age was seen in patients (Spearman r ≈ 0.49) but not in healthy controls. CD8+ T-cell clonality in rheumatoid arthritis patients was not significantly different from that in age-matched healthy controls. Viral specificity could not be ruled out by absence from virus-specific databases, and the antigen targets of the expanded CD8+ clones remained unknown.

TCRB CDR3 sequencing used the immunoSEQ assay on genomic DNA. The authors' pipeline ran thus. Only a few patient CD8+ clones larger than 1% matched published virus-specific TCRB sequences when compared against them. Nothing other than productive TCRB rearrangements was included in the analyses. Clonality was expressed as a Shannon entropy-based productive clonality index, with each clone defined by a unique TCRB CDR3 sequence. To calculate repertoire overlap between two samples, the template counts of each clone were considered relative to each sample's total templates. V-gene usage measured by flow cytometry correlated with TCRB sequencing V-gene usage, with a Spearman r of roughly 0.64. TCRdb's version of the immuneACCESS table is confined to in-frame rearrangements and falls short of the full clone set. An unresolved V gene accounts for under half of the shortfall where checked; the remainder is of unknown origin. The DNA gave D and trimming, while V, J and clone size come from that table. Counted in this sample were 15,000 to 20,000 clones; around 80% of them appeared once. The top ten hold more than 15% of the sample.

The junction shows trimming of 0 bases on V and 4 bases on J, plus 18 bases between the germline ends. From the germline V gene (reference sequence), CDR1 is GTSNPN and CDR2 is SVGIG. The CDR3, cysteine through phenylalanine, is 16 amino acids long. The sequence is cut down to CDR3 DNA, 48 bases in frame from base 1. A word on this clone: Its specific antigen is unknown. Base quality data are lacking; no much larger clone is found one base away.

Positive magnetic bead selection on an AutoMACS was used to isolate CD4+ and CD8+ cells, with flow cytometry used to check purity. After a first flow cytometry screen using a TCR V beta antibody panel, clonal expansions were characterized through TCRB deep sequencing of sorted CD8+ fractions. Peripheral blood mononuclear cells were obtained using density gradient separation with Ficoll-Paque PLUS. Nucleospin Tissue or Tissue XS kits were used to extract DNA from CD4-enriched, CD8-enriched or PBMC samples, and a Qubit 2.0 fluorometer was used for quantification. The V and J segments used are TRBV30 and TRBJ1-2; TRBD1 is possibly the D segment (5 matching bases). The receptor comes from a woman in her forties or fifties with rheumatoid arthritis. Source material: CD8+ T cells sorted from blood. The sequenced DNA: TGTGCCTGGAGTGTCCCCGGGGGGGAGGTTCGCTATGGCTACACCTTC. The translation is CAWSVPGGEVRYGYTF.